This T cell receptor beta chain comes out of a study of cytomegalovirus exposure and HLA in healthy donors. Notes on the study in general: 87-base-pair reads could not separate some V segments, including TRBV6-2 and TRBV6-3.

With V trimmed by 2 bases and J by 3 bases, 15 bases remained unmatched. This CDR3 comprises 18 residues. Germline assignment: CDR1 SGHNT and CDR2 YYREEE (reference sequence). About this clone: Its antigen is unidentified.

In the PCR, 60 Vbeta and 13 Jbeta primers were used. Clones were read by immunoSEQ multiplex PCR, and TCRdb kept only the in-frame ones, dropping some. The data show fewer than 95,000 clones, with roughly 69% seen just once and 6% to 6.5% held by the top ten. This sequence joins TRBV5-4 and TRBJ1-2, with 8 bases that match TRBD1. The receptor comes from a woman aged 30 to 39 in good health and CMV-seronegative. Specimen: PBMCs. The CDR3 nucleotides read TGTGCCAGCAGCTTAAAAGTAGGCAGGGGGCGCTTTGACTATGGCTACACCTTC. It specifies CASSLKVGRGRFDYGYTF.